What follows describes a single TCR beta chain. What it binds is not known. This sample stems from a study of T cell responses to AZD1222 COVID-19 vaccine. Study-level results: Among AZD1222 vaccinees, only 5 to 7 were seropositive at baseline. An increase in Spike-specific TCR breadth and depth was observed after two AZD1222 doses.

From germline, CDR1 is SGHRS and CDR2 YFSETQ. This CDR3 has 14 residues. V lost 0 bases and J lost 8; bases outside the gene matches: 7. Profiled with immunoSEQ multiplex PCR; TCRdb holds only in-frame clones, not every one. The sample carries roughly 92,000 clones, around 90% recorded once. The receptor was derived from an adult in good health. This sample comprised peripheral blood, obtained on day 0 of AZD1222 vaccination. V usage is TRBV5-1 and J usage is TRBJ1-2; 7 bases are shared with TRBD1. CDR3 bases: TGCGCCAGCAGCTTGGCGTCAACAGGGGAAGGCTACACCTTC. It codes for CASSLASTGEGYTF.